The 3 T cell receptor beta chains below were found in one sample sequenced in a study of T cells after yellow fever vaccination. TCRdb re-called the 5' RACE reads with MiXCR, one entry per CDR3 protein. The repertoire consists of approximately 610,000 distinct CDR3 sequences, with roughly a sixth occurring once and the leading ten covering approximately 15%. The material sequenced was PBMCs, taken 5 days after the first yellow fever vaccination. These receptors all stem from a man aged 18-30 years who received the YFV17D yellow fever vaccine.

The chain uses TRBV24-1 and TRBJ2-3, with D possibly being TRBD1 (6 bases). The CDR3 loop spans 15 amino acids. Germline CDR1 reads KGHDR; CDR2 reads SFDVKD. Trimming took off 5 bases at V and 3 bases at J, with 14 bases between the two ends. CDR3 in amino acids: CATSASWGPTDTQYF. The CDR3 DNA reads TGTGCCACCAGTGCAAGCTGGGGGCCGACAGATACGCAGTATTTT.

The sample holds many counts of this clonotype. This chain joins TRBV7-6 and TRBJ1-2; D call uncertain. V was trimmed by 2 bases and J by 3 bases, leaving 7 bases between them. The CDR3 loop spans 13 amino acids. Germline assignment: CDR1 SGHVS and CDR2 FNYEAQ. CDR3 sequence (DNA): TGTGCCAGCAGCTTAAACGGCGACTATGGCTACACCTTC. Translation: CASSLNGDYGYTF.

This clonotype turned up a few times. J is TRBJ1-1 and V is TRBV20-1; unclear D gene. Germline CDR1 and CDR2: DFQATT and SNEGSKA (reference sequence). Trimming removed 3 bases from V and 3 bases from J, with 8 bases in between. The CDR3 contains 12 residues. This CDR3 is CSASDTDTEAFF. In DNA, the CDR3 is TGCAGTGCTAGCGATACAGACACTGAAGCTTTCTTT.